These 30 T cell receptor beta chains came from one sample sequenced in a study of EBV T-cell therapy then PD-1 blockade in nasopharyngeal carcinoma. The antigens of these receptors remain unknown. Generated by immunoSEQ multiplex PCR, the TCRdb table keeps only in-frame clones and is missing some. This table holds some 15,000 clones, around 84% found once. This sample's treatment: AdE1-LMPpoly-expanded autologous EBV-specific T-cell therapy followed by anti-PD-1 nivolumab. The material sequenced was CD8+ T cells from blood, taken around day 100 from a patient whose treatment included autologous EBV-specific T cells and nivolumab. These receptors came from a man between 35 and 55 years old with nasopharyngeal carcinoma.

The CDR3 bases are TGTGCCAGCAGCACCGGGACAGGGGGCACTGAAGCTTTCTTT. It encodes CASSTGTGGTEAFF. The chain joins TRBV7-6 to TRBJ1-1, with 11 bases fitting TRBD1. The CDR3 totals 14 residues. Germline CDR1 reads SGHVS; CDR2 reads FNYEAQ. J lost 4 bases, V lost 5 bases, and 3 bases had no gene match.

On this clone itself: A read error may account for a junction end that differs from germline. This specimen includes other DNA sequences encoding the same CDR3. V gene TRBV7-9 combines with J gene TRBJ1-5; 8 positions agree with TRBD1. CDR1 and CDR2 (germline): SEHNR, FQNEAQ (reference sequence). There are 15 residues in the CDR3. Here the CDR3 reads CASSPPGQDNQPQHF. The DNA for the CDR3 is TGTGCTAGCAGCCCACCGGGACAGGACAATCAGCCCCAGCATTTT.

The chain links TRBV5-8 to TRBJ1-1; D is ambiguous. This CDR3 region has 12 residues. V dropped 2 bases and J dropped 2 bases, with 4 bases sitting between them. Germline V gene lookup returns CDR1 SGHTS and CDR2 YDEGEE. The CDR3 protein is CASSFHNTEAFF. In DNA form, the CDR3 reads TGTGCCAGCAGCTTTCATAACACTGAAGCTTTCTTT.

The V call is TRBV28, the J call TRBJ1-4; possible D gene TRBD1, 5 bases. Trimming removed 7 bases at V and 7 bases at J, with 16 bases between. The CDR3 is made up of 14 amino acids. In germline, CDR1 is MDHEN, CDR2 SYDVKM. Here the CDR3 reads CASTPTAVREKLFF. CDR3 bases: TGTGCCAGCACCCCGACAGCAGTTCGTGAAAAACTGTTTTTT.

This clone was counted once. The genes are TRBV29-1 and TRBJ2-5; D is uncertain. With 4 bases removed from V and 4 bases from J, the gap between germline ends came to 10 bases. Germline values: CDR1 SQVTM, CDR2 ANQGSEA. The CDR3 sequence is 12 residues long. The CDR3 sequence is CSVVGRTETQYF. The CDR3 DNA is TGCAGCGTTGTGGGCAGAACAGAGACCCAGTACTTC.

By its share, this clone is medium-sized. The genes are TRBV5-5 and TRBJ1-2; D not certain. CDR1 and CDR2 from the germline V gene are SGHKS and YYEKEE (reference sequence). Trimming removed 3 bases from V and 4 bases from J, with 10 bases in between. The CDR3 is made up of 13 amino acids. CDR3 sequence: CASSSAEFYGYTF. Here the CDR3 DNA reads TGTGCCAGCAGCTCAGCGGAATTCTATGGCTACACCTTC. Using reference TRBV5-5 and TRBJ1-2 for the parts outside the CDR3, the full variable domain is DAGVTQSPTHLIKTRGQQVTLRCSPISGHKSVSWYQQVLGQGPQFIFQYYEKEERGRGNFPDRFSARQFPNYSSELNVNALLLGDSALYLCASSSAEFYGYTFGSGTRLTVV.

The CDR3 bases are TGTGCCAGCAGTGAAGGGCCGGGGACTACCGATGAGCAGTTCTTC. It translates to CASSEGPGTTDEQFF. V gene TRBV6-1 combines with J gene TRBJ2-1, with 7 nucleotides matching TRBD2. V trimming: 1 base; J trimming: 8 bases; junction bases outside the gene matches: 8. CDR3 length: 15 residues. Germline V gene data show CDR1 as MNHNS and CDR2 as SASEGT.

V usage is TRBV12-1 and J usage is TRBJ1-3. TRBV12-1 is labeled a pseudogene. The CDR3 totals 16 residues. The CDR3 region has the DNA TGTGCCAGCAGCCCGTGGGACCGCTTCTCTGGAAACACCATATATTTT. It yields the protein CASSPWDRFSGNTIYF.

This clone was counted a few times. The chain employs TRBV18 and TRBJ1-2; no reliable D call. CDR1 KGHSH and CDR2 LQKENI come from the germline V gene. V was shortened by 3 bases and J by 4 bases, with 12 bases between the two germline ends. CDR3 length: 14 amino acids. For the CDR3, the DNA is TGTGCCAGCTCACCGCCGACGGAAAGCTATGGCTACACCTTC. Protein: CASSPPTESYGYTF.

This sequence joins TRBV4-3 and TRBJ2-3, with D hard to call. Germline CDR1 is LGHNA and CDR2 is YSLEER. Trimming shortened V by 4 bases and J by 2 bases, and 16 bases separated the two germline ends. The CDR3 is 16 amino acids. The CDR3 sequence: CASSRGFDGDTDTQYF. CDR3 DNA: TGCGCCAGCAGCCGAGGATTCGACGGAGACACAGATACGCAGTATTTT.

This clone appeared a few times. V gene TRBV4-3 combines with J gene TRBJ1-5; 8 bases agree with TRBD1. CDR1 is LGHNA and CDR2 is YSLEER in the germline V gene. The CDR3 is 15 amino acids. Trimming cost V 4 bases and J 4 bases; bases outside gene matches: 6. This CDR3 reads CASSLATGVNQPQHF. The CDR3, as DNA: TGCGCCAGCAGCCTGGCGACAGGGGTAAATCAGCCCCAGCATTTT.

The gene calls are TRBV7-9 and TRBJ2-7; 11 nucleotides align to TRBD1. After removal of 4 bases from V and 2 bases from J, the junction contained 4 bases not matched to a gene. Per the germline V gene, CDR1 is SEHNR and CDR2 is FQNEAQ (reference sequence). This CDR3 is 15 amino acids long. CDR3 region: CASSSRDRGAYEQYF. CDR3 DNA sequence: TGTGCCAGCAGCTCCCGGGACAGGGGGGCCTACGAGCAGTACTTC.

This clone is a singleton in its sample. The V and J genes are TRBV5-5 and TRBJ2-7; D may correspond to TRBD1 or TRBD2 (5 bases each). CDR3 length: 16 residues. Trimming left V 4 bases short and J 6 bases short, with 23 bases between. The germline V gene has CDR1 SGHKS and CDR2 YYEKEE (reference sequence). CDR3 DNA: TGTGCCAGCAGCCACAACCCCCGGGACCCGACCCCCGAGCAGTACTTC. Translation: CASSHNPRDPTPEQYF.

Sample share makes this clone medium-sized. This rearrangement joins TRBV28 to TRBJ1-2; D is unresolved. The CDR3 is made up of 14 amino acids. From germline, CDR1 is MDHEN and CDR2 SYDVKM. V was trimmed by 4 bases and J by 1 base, leaving 10 bases between them. This CDR3 reads CASSSGAFNYGYTF. Here the CDR3 DNA reads TGTGCCAGCAGTTCCGGAGCGTTTAACTATGGCTACACCTTC.

This clone showed up just once. This sequence joins TRBV15 and TRBJ2-1, with 7 bases matching TRBD1. J was trimmed by 7 bases and V by 7 bases; bases with no gene match: 7. The CDR3 covers 13 residues. Germline CDR1 LNHNV, CDR2 YYDKDF (reference sequence). CDR3 in DNA: TGTGCCACCACGAGGACAGGCCGGAATGAGCAGTTCTTC. It translates to CATTRTGRNEQFF.

This chain uses TRBV28 with TRBJ2-5; 8 bases line up with TRBD2. Trimming at V came to 3 bases and at J to 1 base, leaving 7 bases not matched to a gene. This CDR3 has 16 amino acids. The germline V gene encodes CDR1 MDHEN and CDR2 SYDVKM. The CDR3 reads CASSFLAGSSQETQYF. The CDR3 DNA reads as TGTGCCAGCAGTTTTTTAGCGGGGAGCTCCCAAGAGACCCAGTACTTC.

V usage is TRBV4-1 and J usage is TRBJ2-3, with 10 bases aligning to TRBD2. The V gene end was trimmed by 0 bases and the J gene end by 0 bases; junction bases not matched to a gene: 12. CDR1 MGHRA and CDR2 YSYEKL come from the germline V gene. CDR3 length equals 20 residues. The CDR3 nucleotides read TGCGCCAGCAGCCAAGAAGGTAGAATAGCGGGGGGTGGTAGCACAGATACGCAGTATTTT. Residues: CASSQEGRIAGGGSTDTQYF.

The chain combines TRBV30 with TRBJ2-2; TRBD2 might be the D (5 bases). Germline-derived CDR1 and CDR2 are GTSNPN and SVGIG (reference sequence). CDR3 length equals 14 residues. Trimming cost V 3 bases and J 2 bases, with 10 bases left between them. CDR3 DNA: TGTGCCTGGAGGAGGGAAATAAACACCGGGGAGCTGTTTTTT. This sequence encodes CAWRREINTGELFF.

In its sample, this clone was seen a few times. The chain couples TRBV6-1 to TRBJ2-3; 9 nucleotides agree with TRBD1. The germline V gene has CDR1 MNHNS and CDR2 SASEGT. This CDR3 contains 16 residues. J lost 0 bases, V lost 3 bases, and 4 bases had no gene match. CDR3 nucleotides: TGTGCCAGCAGTGACAGGACAGGGGCGAGCACAGATACGCAGTATTTT. Protein product: CASSDRTGASTDTQYF.

The chain joins TRBV7-9 to TRBJ1-1; D uncertain. The CDR3 is 15 residues long. Looked up from germline, CDR1 is SEHNR and CDR2 is FQNEAQ (reference sequence). V dropped 5 bases and J dropped 5 bases, with 18 bases sitting between them. The CDR3 DNA is TGTGCCAGCAGCCCACCGAGGGTTCGTGTAACTGAAGCTTTCTTT. Translation gives CASSPPRVRVTEAFF.

The J gene is TRBJ1-5, the V gene TRBV7-8; perhaps TRBD1 as D (5 bases). The CDR3 consists of 16 residues. Trimming removed 4 bases at V and 0 bases at J, with 13 bases between. Germline CDR1 SGHVS, CDR2 FQNEAQ. This chain's CDR3 is CASSSLLGHSNQPQHF. In DNA form, the CDR3 reads TGTGCCAGCAGCTCGTTATTAGGACATAGCAATCAGCCCCAGCATTTT.

The CDR3 sequence: CATGSGYNSPLHF. As DNA, the CDR3 is TGTGCCACCGGGTCGGGCTATAATTCACCCCTCCACTTT. The rearrangement joins TRBV5-6 to TRBJ1-6; D not certain. The CDR3 extends over 13 amino acids. Germline values: CDR1 SGHDT, CDR2 YYEEEE. Trimming took off 9 bases at V and 3 bases at J, with 10 bases between the two ends.

V and J are TRBV7-6 and TRBJ1-3; the D is unclear. The CDR3 loop spans 15 amino acids. V was cut by 6 bases and J by 4 bases, with 16 bases left in between. Germline CDR1 reads SGHVS; CDR2 reads FNYEAQ. The CDR3 region is CASSLNAGKGNTIYF. The CDR3 nucleotides are TGTGCCAGCAGTTTAAACGCGGGAAAGGGAAACACCATATATTTT.

V is TRBV6-5 and J is TRBJ2-7; no reliable D call. The CDR3 runs 13 residues. CDR1 MNHEY and CDR2 SVGAGI come from the germline V gene. V lost 9 bases, J lost 0 bases, and 12 bases lay in between. The CDR3 nucleotides are TGTGCCAGTCAAAAAGGGATCTCCTACGAGCAGTACTTC. It is translated as CASQKGISYEQYF.

The V and J genes are TRBV2 and TRBJ2-5, with D hard to call. CDR1 is SNHLY and CDR2 is FYNNEI in the germline V gene. Trimming left V 7 bases short and J 1 base short, with 10 bases between. The CDR3 is 13 residues long. CDR3 bases: TGTGCCAGCACGCCCAGGACCCAAGAGACCCAGTACTTC. It codes for CASTPRTQETQYF.

This chain joins TRBV6-4 and TRBJ2-2, with D tentatively TRBD1 or TRBD2 (5 bases each). This CDR3 contains 12 residues. Germline assignment: CDR1 MRHNA and CDR2 SNTAGT. Trimming pared 5 bases from V and 6 bases from J, leaving 7 bases between. The DNA of the CDR3 is TGTGCCAGCAGTCAGGGACCCGGGGAGCTGTTTTTT. Translation: CASSQGPGELFF.

This rearrangement joins TRBV19 to TRBJ1-1; the D is unclear. The CDR3 contains 13 residues. Germline CDR1 and CDR2: LNHDA and SQIVND (reference sequence). The V gene lost 3 bases and the J gene lost 3 bases, with 8 bases spanning the gap. CDR3 sequence (DNA): TGTGCCAGTAGTATCATTGGAGACACTGAAGCTTTCTTT. As protein: CASSIIGDTEAFF.

This chain connects TRBV13 to TRBJ1-6; TRBD1 matches at 7 bases. The germline V gene has CDR1 PRHDT and CDR2 FYEKMQ (reference sequence). Trimming removed 2 bases from V and 16 bases from J; junction bases left unmatched: 8. The CDR3 extends over 13 amino acids. CDR3 DNA sequence: TGTGCCAGCAGCTTACTTATGCAGGGGGGACTCCACTTT. As protein: CASSLLMQGGLHF.

This clone was counted a few times. The genes are TRBV9 and TRBJ2-7, with a possible D match to TRBD1 (6 bases). V was cut by 5 bases and J by 4 bases, with 13 bases left in between. CDR3 length equals 13 residues. Germline CDR1 SGDLS, CDR2 YYNGEE. This CDR3 reads CASSQTGTYEQYF. The CDR3 DNA sequence: TGTGCCAGCAGTCAGACCGGGACATACGAGCAGTACTTC. Filled out from reference TRBV9 and TRBJ2-7, the complete variable domain reads DSGVTQTPKHLITATGQRVTLRCSPRSGDLSVYWYQQSLDQGLQFLIQYYNGEERAKGNILERFSAQQFPDLHSELNLSSLELGDSALYFCASSQTGTYEQYFGPGTRLTVT.

The chain joins TRBV24-1 to TRBJ2-7; D assignment may be TRBD1 or TRBD2 (6 bases each). The CDR3 has 15 residues. Trimming stripped 3 bases from V and 7 bases from J, with 18 bases between. The germline V gene has CDR1 KGHDR and CDR2 SFDVKD. Here the CDR3 DNA reads TGTGCCACCAGTGATGCCACCCAGGGGACTGGGGAGCAGTACTTC. Protein sequence: CATSDATQGTGEQYF.